The rows below give T cell receptor beta chains drawn from one sample of a study of T cell responses to AZD1222 COVID-19 vaccine. The repertoire was sequenced with immunoSEQ multiplex PCR; TCRdb's copy has only in-frame clones and lacks some. Found here are 110,000 or so clones, 70% to 90% of them singletons; the top ten hold approximately 17%. The sequences come from peripheral blood, collected on day 0 of AZD1222 vaccination. Receptor source: an adult in good health. CDR3s include the opening cysteine and the closing phenylalanine or tryptophan. D genes are given only for firm matches. Clone size is not always given. Where it is, it says once, few, many or a class for expanded clones.

-,-,TRBJ1-4,TRBV5-6,CASSFSPTNEKLFF,TGTGCCAGCAGCTTCAGTCCAACTAATGAAAAACTGTTTTTT
-,-,TRBJ2-3,TRBV7-9,CASSFTGQPTDTQYF,TGTGCCAGCAGCTTTACCGGACAGCCCACAGATACGCAGTATTTT
-,few,TRBJ1-1,TRBV3-1/TRBV3-2,CASSPGPGEGTEAFF,TGTGCCAGCAGCCCCGGGCCTGGGGAGGGCACTGAAGCTTTCTTT
-,-,TRBJ2-5,TRBV18,CASSPQETQYF,TGTGCCAGCTCACCACAAGAGACCCAGTACTTC
-,-,TRBJ1-2,TRBV28,CASSPPDLWGYTF,TGTGCCAGCAGTCCCCCAGACCTCTGGGGCTACACCTTC
-,once,TRBJ2-1,TRBV11-3,CASSLARDAYNEQFF,TGTGCCAGCAGCTTAGCCCGAGACGCATACAATGAGCAGTTCTTC
-,few,TRBJ2-2,TRBV12-3/TRBV12-4,CASRAGPGELFF,TGTGCCAGCAGGGCCGGGCCCGGGGAGCTGTTTTTT
-,-,TRBJ1-1,TRBV6-4,CASSESQNTEAFF,TGTGCCAGCAGTGAAAGTCAGAACACTGAAGCTTTCTTT
-,-,TRBJ1-6,TRBV7-9,CASSLEGLYNSPLHF,TGTGCCAGCAGCTTGGAGGGACTCTATAATTCACCCCTCCACTTT
TRBD2,few,TRBJ2-5,TRBV11-2,CASSLELAGWETQYF,TGTGCCAGCAGCTTAGAACTAGCGGGGTGGGAGACCCAGTACTTC
TRBD2,once,TRBJ2-5,TRBV9,CASSVASGRKETQYF,TGTGCCAGCAGCGTAGCCAGCGGGAGAAAAGAGACCCAGTACTTC
-,-,TRBJ1-5,TRBV5-5,CASSLVGGSGMEPQHF,TGTGCCAGCAGCTTGGTCGGGGGGTCAGGGATGGAGCCCCAGCATTTT
TRBD1,-,TRBJ2-2,TRBV3-1/TRBV3-2,CASSRRQGAATGELFF,TGTGCCAGCAGCCGCCGACAGGGGGCCGCCACCGGGGAGCTGTTTTTT
-,-,TRBJ2-1,TRBV5-6,CASSLGVGTGSEQFF,TGTGCCAGCAGCTTGGGAGTTGGAACGGGGAGTGAGCAGTTCTTC
TRBD2,-,TRBJ2-3,TRBV30,CAWSRTSGGAGDTQYF,TGTGCCTGGAGCCGGACTAGCGGGGGGGCTGGAGATACGCAGTATTTT
TRBD2,-,TRBJ2-5,TRBV24-1,CATSDPRTSLETQYF,TGTGCCACCAGTGATCCCCGGACTAGTTTAGAGACCCAGTACTTC
TRBD2,-,TRBJ2-5,TRBV5-1,CASSGTAGGPTQTQYF,TGCGCCAGCAGCGGGACAGCGGGGGGGCCTACCCAGACCCAGTACTTC
TRBD2,-,TRBJ2-3,TRBV12-3/TRBV12-4,CASSSTSTDTQYF,TGTGCCAGCAGTTCGACTAGCACAGATACACAGTATTTT
-,few,TRBJ1-2,TRBV20-1,CSATPRGGYTF,TGCAGTGCTACCCCCAGGGGCGGCTACACCTTC
-,once,TRBJ1-1,TRBV24-1,CATSDPGKDTEAFF,TGTGCCACCAGTGATCCGGGGAAGGACACTGAAGCTTTCTTT
-,-,TRBJ2-3,TRBV6-5,CASIHGTSTDTQYF,TGTGCCAGCATCCACGGCACTAGCACAGATACGCAGTATTTT
-,once,TRBJ2-5,TRBV6-4,CASSVAGPNWETQYF,TGTGCCAGCAGTGTGGCAGGCCCTAATTGGGAGACCCAGTACTTC
TRBD1,once,TRBJ1-2,TRBV29-1,CSVGGGIDREGYGYTF,TGCAGCGTTGGGGGAGGGATTGACAGGGAAGGCTATGGCTACACCTTC
TRBD2,-,TRBJ2-3,TRBV7-2,CASSTSGLAGGLTDTQYF,TGTGCCAGCAGCACTTCGGGACTAGCGGGAGGTCTGACAGATACGCAGTATTTT
-,-,TRBJ2-4,TRBV2,CASSVNRSPRGNIQYF,TGTGCCAGCAGTGTTAACCGGTCCCCACGGGGAAACATTCAGTACTTC
TRBD1,-,TRBJ1-5,TRBV30,CAWSGGQGRNQPQHF,TGTGCCTGGAGTGGGGGACAGGGGCGGAATCAGCCCCAGCATTTT
-,-,TRBJ2-1,TRBV18,CASSPEDYYNEQFF,TGTGCCAGCTCACCCGAGGACTACTACAATGAGCAGTTCTTC
TRBD1,once,TRBJ2-7,TRBV5-1,CASSSGTGVYYEQYF,TGCGCCAGCAGCTCCGGGACAGGGGTCTACTACGAGCAGTACTTC
-,-,TRBJ2-1,TRBV7-2,CASSLAGSSSYNEQFF,TGTGCCAGCAGCTTAGCTGGGTCGAGCTCCTACAATGAGCAGTTCTTC
-,-,TRBJ1-3,TRBV11-2,CASSLDPKRINTIYF,TGTGCCAGCAGCTTAGATCCTAAAAGGATAAACACCATATATTTT
TRBD1,-,TRBJ1-1,TRBV9,CASSVGTGLNTEAFF,TGTGCCAGCAGCGTAGGGACAGGGTTGAACACTGAAGCTTTCTTT
TRBD1,-,TRBJ1-4,TRBV2,CASQRQGRDEKLFF,TGTGCCAGTCAACGACAGGGGAGGGATGAAAAACTGTTTTTT
-,few,TRBJ2-2,TRBV29-1,CSVELAWQQNTGELFF,TGCAGCGTTGAATTGGCCTGGCAGCAGAACACCGGGGAGCTGTTTTTT
-,-,TRBJ2-5,TRBV18,CASSPQETQYF,TGTGCCAGCTCACCCCAAGAGACCCAGTACTTC